The present TCR beta chain was sequenced within a study of blood T cells in healthy people across ages. Using a J-beta primer mix together with a sample-barcoded 5' primer, a second PCR was run for about 6 to 11 cycles. TCRdb used MiXCR to reprocess the 5' RACE reads, holding one entry per CDR3 protein. The sample shows around 1,000,000 distinct CDR3 sequences, about 23% of them seen only once. CDR1 and CDR2 (germline): SQVTM, ANQGSEA. The CDR3 totals 15 residues. V was cut by 2 bases and J by 2 bases, with 14 bases left in between. The sample holds a few counts of this clonotype. These same data were also listed under a study on T cells of mothers and their children. That paper notes: Donors comprised a few healthy Caucasian mothers plus their six children. Similar thymic selection effects on TCR recombination output appear in pairs, both related and unrelated.

The chain carries TRBV29-1 and TRBJ2-3, with D possibly matching TRBD2 (6 bases). The sample taken for sequencing was blood. The receptor comes from a girl between 2 and 10 years old in good health. In DNA form, the CDR3 reads TGCAGCGTTGAACAAAGCGGGCTCCTCACAGATACGCAGTATTTT. It translates to CSVEQSGLLTDTQYF.